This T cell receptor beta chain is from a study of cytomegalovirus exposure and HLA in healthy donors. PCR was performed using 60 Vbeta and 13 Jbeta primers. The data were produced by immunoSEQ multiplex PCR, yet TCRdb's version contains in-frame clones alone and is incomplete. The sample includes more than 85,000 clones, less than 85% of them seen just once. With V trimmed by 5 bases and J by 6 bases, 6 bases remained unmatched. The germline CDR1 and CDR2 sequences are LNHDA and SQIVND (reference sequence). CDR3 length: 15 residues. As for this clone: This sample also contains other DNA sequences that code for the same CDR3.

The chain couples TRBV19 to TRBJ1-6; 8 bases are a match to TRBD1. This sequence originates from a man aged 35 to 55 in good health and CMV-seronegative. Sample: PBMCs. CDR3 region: CASSGQGGPNSPLHF. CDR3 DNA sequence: TGTGCCAGTAGTGGACAGGGTGGACCTAATTCACCCCTCCACTTT.